This T cell receptor (beta chain) originates from a study of shared T cell receptors in the human thymus. Method: immunoSEQ multiplex PCR; TCRdb's copy keeps in-frame clones and lacks some. This sample carries over 450,000 clones, approximately 80% of them seen once, and the ten largest clones take about 0.013%. The sample holds a few counts of this clone. The trim removed 5 bases at V and 9 bases at J, leaving 1 base unmatched. The CDR3 has 11 residues. CDR1 SNHLY and CDR2 FYNNEI come from the germline V gene. The same data also went into a second study, on human thymus T cells. That publication notes: The thymus was resected at corrective cardiac surgery. Apparent bias marked the V and J gene usage of thymic and blood repertoires. In unrelated individuals, thymic repertoires overlapped highly, according to related research.

The sample comprised thymocytes. This rearrangement joins TRBV2 to TRBJ2-1, with 7 bases aligning to TRBD2. The sequence derives from a boy younger than two with a congenital heart defect. CDR3 nucleotide sequence: TGTGCCAGCAGTAGCGGGATTGAGCAGTTCTTC. Translating gives CASSSGIEQFF.